This T cell receptor (beta chain) was profiled in a study of T-cell memory formation after mild COVID-19. This clonotype turned up a few times. Its specificity is unknown. In TCRdb, the 5' RACE reads were re-called with MiXCR into one record per CDR3 protein. The sample shows 500,000 to 650,000 distinct CDR3 sequences, less than 25% of them seen only once. Regarding the study as a whole: CD8+ contracting clones occupied EMRA, while CD4+ ones occupied mainly CM and EM. Clones that contracted from day 15 to 85 were balanced CD4/CD8, while later expanders leaned CD4+.

V was shortened by 2 bases and J by 1 base, with 11 bases between the two germline ends. Germline CDR1 reads SEHNR; CDR2 reads FQNEAQ (reference sequence). CDR3 length: 15 amino acids. The chain carries TRBV7-9 and TRBJ2-5; no clear D. Sequencing was done on a sample of PBMCs or a T cell subset sorted from them (not recorded which). The sequence came from an adult woman who had mild COVID-19 (a few samples of this study predate the infection). Cell type and time point are not known. The CDR3 sequence: CASSLLDGPQETQYF. The DNA for the CDR3 is TGTGCCAGCAGCTTACTAGACGGGCCCCAAGAGACCCAGTACTTC.